This T cell receptor beta chain was sequenced in a study of beta chain features in type 1 diabetes. Broader study findings: TCRB CDR3s from Type 1 diabetes patients were moderately but significantly shorter in all four CD4+ subsets.

From germline, CDR1 is GTSNPN and CDR2 SVGIG (reference sequence). This CDR3 has 13 amino acids. Deletions cut 0 bases from V and 7 bases from J, with 9 bases between. Expressed TCRB transcripts were sequenced, since all the RNA that had been isolated was reverse transcribed. Around 3.9 million reads per sample were averaged for naive, central memory and regulatory samples. Clones were read by immunoSEQ multiplex PCR, and TCRdb kept only the in-frame ones, dropping some. The data contain about 230,000 clones, roughly 16% of them singletons. CD45RO/CCR7/CD25/CD127/CD95/CD27 separated CD4+ naive, central memory, regulatory and stem cell-like memory cells by sorting. With regard to this clone: Its antigen is unknown.

The sequencing sample was made of naive CD4+ T cells from blood. This sequence originates from a man aged 30 to 45 with type 1 diabetes. V and J are TRBV30 and TRBJ2-2; D is undetermined. The CDR3 spells CAWSVWRVGELFF. Here the CDR3 DNA reads TGTGCCTGGAGTGTGTGGAGAGTCGGGGAGCTGTTTTTT.